One and the same sample provided the 7 T cell receptor beta chains below, sequenced in a study of OX40 agonist ivuxolimab in advanced cancers. Sequencing was performed with immunoSEQ multiplex PCR; in TCRdb, only in-frame clones are kept and a portion is missing. The sample includes tens of thousands of clones, around nine tenths seen only once; the top ten take over 0.8%. The starting material was CD4+ or CD8+ T cells sorted from blood, obtained in a trial of the OX40 agonist ivuxolimab. The receptors originated from an adult with an advanced solid tumor such as melanoma, head and neck, liver or kidney cancer.

The chain carries TRBV7-3 and TRBJ1-1; D is possibly TRBD1 (6 bases). CDR1 and CDR2 (germline): SGHTA, FQGTGA. V shed 1 base and J shed 0 bases, with 9 bases lying between them. The CDR3 length is 15 residues. The CDR3 loop is CASSLIGQMNTEAFF. The CDR3 DNA reads TGTGCCAGCAGCTTAATTGGACAGATGAACACTGAAGCTTTCTTT.

The chain recombines TRBV6-5 with TRBJ1-5; the D is unclear. Deletions cut 6 bases from V and 7 bases from J, with 13 bases between. The CDR3 has 13 amino acids. Germline CDR1 MNHEY, CDR2 SVGAGI. The CDR3 DNA reads as TGTGCCAGCAGGGCTAGTCGATCGCAGCCCCAGCATTTT. Amino acids: CASRASRSQPQHF.

The genes are TRBV5-6 and TRBJ2-3, with 9 bases matching TRBD2. The J segment lost 0 bases and the V segment lost 2 bases, leaving 10 bases of the junction unmatched. There are 18 residues in the CDR3. Per the germline V gene, CDR1 is SGHDT and CDR2 is YYEEEE. For the CDR3, the DNA is TGTGCCAGCAGCTTCCTAAGACTAGCGGTAATTAGCACAGATACGCAGTATTTT. This sequence encodes CASSFLRLAVISTDTQYF. Full variable domain (missing parts from reference TRBV5-6 and TRBJ2-3): DAGVTQSPTHLIKTRGQQVTLRCSPKSGHDTVSWYQQALGQGPQFIFQYYEEEERQRGNFPDRFSGHQFPNYSSELNVNALLLGDSALYLCASSFLRLAVISTDTQYFGPGTRLTVL.

The chain recombines TRBV7-9 with TRBJ1-5; D is unresolved. This CDR3 contains 13 residues. Per the germline V gene, CDR1 is SEHNR and CDR2 is FQNEAQ (reference sequence). The V end was cut by 1 base, the J end by 3 bases, with 4 bases between. Here the CDR3 reads CASSLDLNQPQHF. The CDR3 DNA reads TGTGCCAGCAGCTTAGACCTCAATCAGCCCCAGCATTTT.

This sequence joins TRBV5-4 and TRBJ1-4; D gene ambiguous. Trimming cost V 0 bases and J 4 bases, with 7 bases left between them. Per the germline V gene, CDR1 is SGHNT and CDR2 is YYREEE (reference sequence). The CDR3 runs 14 residues. The CDR3 protein is CASSLDQFNEKLFF. CDR3 in DNA: TGTGCCAGCAGCTTGGACCAGTTTAATGAAAAACTGTTTTTT. The full variable domain, its missing parts supplied by reference TRBV5-4 and TRBJ1-4, is ETGVTQSPTHLIKTRGQQVTLRCSSQSGHNTVSWYQQALGQGPQFIFQYYREEENGRGNFPPRFSGLQFPNYSSELNVNALELDDSALYLCASSLDQFNEKLFFGSGTQLSVL.

In its sample, this clone was seen once. This rearrangement joins TRBV7-9 to TRBJ2-2; no reliable D call. There are 14 residues in the CDR3. Germline loops: CDR1 SEHNR, CDR2 FQNEAQ (reference sequence). Trimming left V 0 bases short and J 5 bases short, with 7 bases between. The CDR3 here is CASSLAGYTGELFF. DNA of the CDR3: TGTGCCAGCAGCTTAGCGGGGTATACCGGGGAGCTGTTTTTT. Full variable domain (outside the CDR3, taken from reference TRBV7-9 and TRBJ2-2): DTGVSQNPRHKITKRGQNVTFRCDPISEHNRLYWYRQTLGQGPEFLTYFQNEAQLEKSRLLSDRFSAERPKGSFSTLEIQRTEQGDSAMYLCASSLAGYTGELFFGEGSRLTVL.

The chain couples TRBV4-1 to TRBJ2-3, with 12 bases that match TRBD2. V was clipped by 1 base and J by 0 bases; unmatched bases: 5. From germline, CDR1 is MGHRA and CDR2 YSYEKL. This CDR3 contains 18 residues. CDR3 amino acids: CASSQGGLAGFSTDTQYF. CDR3 sequence (DNA): TGCGCCAGCAGCCAAGGCGGACTAGCGGGATTTAGCACAGATACGCAGTATTTT.